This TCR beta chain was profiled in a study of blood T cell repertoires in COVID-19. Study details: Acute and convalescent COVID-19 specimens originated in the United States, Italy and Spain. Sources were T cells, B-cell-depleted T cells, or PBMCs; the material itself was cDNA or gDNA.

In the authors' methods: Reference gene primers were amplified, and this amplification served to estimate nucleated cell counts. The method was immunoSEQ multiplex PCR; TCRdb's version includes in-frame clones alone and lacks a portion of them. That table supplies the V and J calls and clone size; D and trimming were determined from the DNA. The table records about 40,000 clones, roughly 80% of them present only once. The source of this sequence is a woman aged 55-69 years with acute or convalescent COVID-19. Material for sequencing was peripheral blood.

As DNA, the CDR3 is TGTGCCAGCAGTTCCTCAACCGGTCGAGCTTTCTTT. Translation gives CASSSSTGRAFF. V and J are TRBV12-3 or TRBV12-4 and TRBJ1-1; D is uncertain. V shed 4 bases and J shed 10 bases, with 13 bases lying between them. The CDR3 covers 12 residues.